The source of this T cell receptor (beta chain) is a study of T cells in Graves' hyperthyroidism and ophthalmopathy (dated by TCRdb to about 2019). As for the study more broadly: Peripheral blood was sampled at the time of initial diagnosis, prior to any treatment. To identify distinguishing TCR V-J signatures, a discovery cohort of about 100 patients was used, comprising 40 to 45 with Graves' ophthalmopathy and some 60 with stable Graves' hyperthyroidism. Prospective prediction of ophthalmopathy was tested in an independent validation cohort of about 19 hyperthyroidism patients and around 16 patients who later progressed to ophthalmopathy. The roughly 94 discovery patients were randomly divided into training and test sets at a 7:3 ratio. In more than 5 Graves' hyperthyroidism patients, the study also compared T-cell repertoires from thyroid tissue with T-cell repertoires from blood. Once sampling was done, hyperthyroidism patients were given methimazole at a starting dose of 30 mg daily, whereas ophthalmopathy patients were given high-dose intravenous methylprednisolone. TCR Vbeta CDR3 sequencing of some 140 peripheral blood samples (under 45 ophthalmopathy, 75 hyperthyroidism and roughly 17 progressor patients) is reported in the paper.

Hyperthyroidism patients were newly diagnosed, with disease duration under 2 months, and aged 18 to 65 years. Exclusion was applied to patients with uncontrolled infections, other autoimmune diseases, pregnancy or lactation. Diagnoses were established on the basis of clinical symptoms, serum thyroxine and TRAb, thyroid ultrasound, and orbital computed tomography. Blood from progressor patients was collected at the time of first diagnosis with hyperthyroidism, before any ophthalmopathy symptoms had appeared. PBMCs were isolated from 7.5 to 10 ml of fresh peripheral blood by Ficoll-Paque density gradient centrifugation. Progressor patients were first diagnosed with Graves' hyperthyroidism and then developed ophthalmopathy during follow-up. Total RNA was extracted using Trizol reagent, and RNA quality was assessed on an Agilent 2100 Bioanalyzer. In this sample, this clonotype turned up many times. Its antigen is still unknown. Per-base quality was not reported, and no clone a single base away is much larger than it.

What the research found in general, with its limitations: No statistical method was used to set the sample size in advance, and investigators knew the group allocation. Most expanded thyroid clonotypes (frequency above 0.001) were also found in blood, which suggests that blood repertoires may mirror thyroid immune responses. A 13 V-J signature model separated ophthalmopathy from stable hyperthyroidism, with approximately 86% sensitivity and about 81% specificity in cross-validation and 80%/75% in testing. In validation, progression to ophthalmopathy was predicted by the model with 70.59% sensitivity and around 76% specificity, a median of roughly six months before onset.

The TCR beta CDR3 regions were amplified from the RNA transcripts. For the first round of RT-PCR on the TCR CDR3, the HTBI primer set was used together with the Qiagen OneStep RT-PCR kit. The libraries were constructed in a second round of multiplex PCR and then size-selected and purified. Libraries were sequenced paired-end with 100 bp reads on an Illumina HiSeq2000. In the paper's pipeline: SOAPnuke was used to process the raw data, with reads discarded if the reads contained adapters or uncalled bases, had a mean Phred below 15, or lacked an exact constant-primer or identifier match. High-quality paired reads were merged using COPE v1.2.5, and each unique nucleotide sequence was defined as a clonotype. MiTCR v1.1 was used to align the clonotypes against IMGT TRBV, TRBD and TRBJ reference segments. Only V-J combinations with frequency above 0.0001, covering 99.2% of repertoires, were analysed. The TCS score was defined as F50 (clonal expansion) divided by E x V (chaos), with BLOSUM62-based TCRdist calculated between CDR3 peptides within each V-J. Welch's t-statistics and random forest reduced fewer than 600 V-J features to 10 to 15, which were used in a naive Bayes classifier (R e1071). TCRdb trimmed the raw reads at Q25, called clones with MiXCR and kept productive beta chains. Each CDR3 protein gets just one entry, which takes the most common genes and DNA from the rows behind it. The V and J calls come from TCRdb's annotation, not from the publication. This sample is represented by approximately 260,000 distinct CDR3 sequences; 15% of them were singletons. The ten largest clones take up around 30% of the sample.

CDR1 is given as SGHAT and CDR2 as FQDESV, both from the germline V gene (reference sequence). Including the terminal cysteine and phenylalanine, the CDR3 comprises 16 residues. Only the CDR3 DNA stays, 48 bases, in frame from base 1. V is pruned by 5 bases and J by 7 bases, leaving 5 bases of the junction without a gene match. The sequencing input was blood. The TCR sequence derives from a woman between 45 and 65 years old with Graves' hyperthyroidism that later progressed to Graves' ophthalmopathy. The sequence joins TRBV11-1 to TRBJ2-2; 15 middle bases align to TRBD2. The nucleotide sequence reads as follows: TGTGCCAGCAGCACCAGGACTAGCGGGAGGGTCGGGGAGCTGTTTTTT. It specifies CASSTRTSGRVGELFF. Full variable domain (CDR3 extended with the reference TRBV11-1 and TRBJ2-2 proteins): EAEVAQSPRYKITEKSQAVAFWCDPISGHATLYWYRQILGQGPELLVQFQDESVVDDSQLPKDRFSAERLKGVDSTLKIQPAELGDSAMYLCASSTRTSGRVGELFFGEGSRLTVL.